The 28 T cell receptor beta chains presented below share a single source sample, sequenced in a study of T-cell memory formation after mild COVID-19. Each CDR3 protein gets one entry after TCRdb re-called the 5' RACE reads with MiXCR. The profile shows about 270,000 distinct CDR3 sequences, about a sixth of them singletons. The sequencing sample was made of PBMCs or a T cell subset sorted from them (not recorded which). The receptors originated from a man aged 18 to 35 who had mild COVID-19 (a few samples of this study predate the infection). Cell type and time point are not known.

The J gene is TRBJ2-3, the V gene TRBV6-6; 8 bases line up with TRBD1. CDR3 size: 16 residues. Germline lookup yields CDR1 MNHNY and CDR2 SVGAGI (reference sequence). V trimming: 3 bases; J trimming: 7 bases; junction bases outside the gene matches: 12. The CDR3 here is CASSYEGQGAGYTQYF. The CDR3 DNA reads TGTGCCAGCAGTTATGAAGGGCAGGGGGCGGGATATACGCAGTATTTT.

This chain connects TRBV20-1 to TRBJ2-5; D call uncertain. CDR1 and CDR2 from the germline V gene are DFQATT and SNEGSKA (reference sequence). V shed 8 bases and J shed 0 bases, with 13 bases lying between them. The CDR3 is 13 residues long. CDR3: CSTSGWDQETQYF. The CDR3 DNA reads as TGCAGTACCTCCGGGTGGGACCAAGAGACCCAGTACTTC.

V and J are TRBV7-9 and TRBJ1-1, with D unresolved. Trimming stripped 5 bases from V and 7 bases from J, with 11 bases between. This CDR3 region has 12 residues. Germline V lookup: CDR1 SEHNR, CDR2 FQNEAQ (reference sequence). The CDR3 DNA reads TGTGCCAGCAGCAGAGTAGTGGGTGAAGCTTTCTTT. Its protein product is CASSRVVGEAFF.

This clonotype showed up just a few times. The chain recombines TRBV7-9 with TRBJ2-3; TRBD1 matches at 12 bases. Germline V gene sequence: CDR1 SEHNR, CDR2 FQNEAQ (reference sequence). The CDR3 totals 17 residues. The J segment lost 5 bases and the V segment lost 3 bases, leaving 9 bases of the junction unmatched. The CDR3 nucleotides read TGTGCCAGCAGCTTGCCCCGGGACAGGGGGCTTCGAGATACGCAGTATTTT. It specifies CASSLPRDRGLRDTQYF.

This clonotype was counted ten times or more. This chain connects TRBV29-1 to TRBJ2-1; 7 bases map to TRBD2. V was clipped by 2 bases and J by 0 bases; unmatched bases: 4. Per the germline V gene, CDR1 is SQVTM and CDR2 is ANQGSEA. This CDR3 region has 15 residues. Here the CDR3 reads CSVELQRGSYNEQFF. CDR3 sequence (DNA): TGCAGCGTTGAACTGCAGCGGGGCTCCTACAATGAGCAGTTCTTC.

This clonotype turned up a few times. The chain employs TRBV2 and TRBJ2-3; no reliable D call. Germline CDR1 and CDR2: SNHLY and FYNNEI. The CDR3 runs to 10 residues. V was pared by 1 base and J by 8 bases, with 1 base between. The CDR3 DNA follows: TGTGCCAGCAGTGAAGTTACGCAGTATTTT. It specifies CASSEVTQYF.

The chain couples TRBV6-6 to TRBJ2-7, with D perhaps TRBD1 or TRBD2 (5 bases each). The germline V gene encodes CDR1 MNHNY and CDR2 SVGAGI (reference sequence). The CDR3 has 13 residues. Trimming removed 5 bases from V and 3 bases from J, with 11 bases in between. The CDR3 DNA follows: TGTGCCAGCAGTCCGGGACGGCACTACGAGCAGTACGTC. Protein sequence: CASSPGRHYEQYV.

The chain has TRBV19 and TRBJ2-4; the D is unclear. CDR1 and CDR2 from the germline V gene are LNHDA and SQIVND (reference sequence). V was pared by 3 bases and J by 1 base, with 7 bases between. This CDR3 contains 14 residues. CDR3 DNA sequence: TGTGCCAGTAGTATCCCTGCGGCCAAAAACATTCAGTACTTC. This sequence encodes CASSIPAAKNIQYF. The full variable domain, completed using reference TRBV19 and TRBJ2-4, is DGGITQSPKYLFRKEGQNVTLSCEQNLNHDAMYWYRQDPGQGLRLIYYSQIVNDFQKGDIAEGYSVSREKKESFPLTVTSAQKNPTAFYLCASSIPAAKNIQYFGAGTRLSVL.

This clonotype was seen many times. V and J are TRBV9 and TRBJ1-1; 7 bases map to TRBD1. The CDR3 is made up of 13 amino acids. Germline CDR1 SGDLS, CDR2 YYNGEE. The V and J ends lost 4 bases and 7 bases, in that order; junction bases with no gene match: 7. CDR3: CASSPRGRGEAFF. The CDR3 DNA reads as TGTGCCAGCAGCCCTAGGGGGCGAGGTGAAGCTTTCTTT.

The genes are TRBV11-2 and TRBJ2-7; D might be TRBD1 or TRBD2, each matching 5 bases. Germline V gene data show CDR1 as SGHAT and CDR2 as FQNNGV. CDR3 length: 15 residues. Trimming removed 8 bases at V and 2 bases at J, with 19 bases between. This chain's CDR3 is CASGGPGIRAYEQYF. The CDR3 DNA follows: TGTGCCAGCGGGGGTCCGGGAATAAGAGCCTACGAGCAGTACTTC.

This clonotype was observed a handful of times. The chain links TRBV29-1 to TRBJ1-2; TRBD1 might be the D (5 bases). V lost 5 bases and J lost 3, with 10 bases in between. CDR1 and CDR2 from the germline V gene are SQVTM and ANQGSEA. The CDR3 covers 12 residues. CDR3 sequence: CSVRKGDYGYTF. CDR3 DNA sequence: TGCAGCGTTAGGAAAGGGGACTATGGCTACACCTTC.

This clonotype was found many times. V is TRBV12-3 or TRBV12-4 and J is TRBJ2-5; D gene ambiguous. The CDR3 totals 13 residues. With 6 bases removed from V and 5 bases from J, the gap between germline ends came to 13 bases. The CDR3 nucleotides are TGTGCCAGCAGACCCCAGCCGGTGGAGACCCAGTACTTC. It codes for CASRPQPVETQYF.

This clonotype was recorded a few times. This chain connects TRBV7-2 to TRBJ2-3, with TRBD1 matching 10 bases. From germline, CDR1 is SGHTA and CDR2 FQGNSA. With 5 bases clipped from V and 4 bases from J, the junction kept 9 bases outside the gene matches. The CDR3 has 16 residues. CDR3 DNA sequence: TGTGCCAGCAGCCCCAGACAGGGGGCGGGCCCAGATACGCAGTATTTT. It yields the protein CASSPRQGAGPDTQYF. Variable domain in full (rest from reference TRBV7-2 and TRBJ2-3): GAGVSQSPSNKVTEKGKDVELRCDPISGHTALYWYRQSLGQGLEFLIYFQGNSAPDKSGLPSDRFSAERTGGSVSTLTIQRTQQEDSAVYLCASSPRQGAGPDTQYFGPGTRLTVL.

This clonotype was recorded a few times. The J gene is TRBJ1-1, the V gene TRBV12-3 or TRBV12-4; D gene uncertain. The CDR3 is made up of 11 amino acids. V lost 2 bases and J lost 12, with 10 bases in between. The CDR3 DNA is TGTGCCAGCAGTTTAAGCCGAACGCCTTTCTTT. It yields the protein CASSLSRTPFF.

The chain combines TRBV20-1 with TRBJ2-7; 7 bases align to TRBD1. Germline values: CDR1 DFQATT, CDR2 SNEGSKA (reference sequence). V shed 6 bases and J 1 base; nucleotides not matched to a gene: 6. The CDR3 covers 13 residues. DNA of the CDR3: TGCAGTGCCCCGGACAGGACATCCTACGAGCAGTACGTC. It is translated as CSAPDRTSYEQYV.

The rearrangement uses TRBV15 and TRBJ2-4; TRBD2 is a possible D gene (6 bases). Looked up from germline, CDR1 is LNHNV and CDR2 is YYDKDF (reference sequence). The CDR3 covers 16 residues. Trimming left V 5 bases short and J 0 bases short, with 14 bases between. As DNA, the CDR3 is TGTGCCACCAGCCGACGCGGGGAAGTAGCCAAAAACATTCAGTACTTC. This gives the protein CATSRRGEVAKNIQYF.

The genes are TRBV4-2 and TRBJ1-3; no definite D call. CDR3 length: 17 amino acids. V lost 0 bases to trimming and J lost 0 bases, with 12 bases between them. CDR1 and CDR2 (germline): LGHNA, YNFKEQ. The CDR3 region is CASSQDRVDFSGNTIYF. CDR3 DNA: TGTGCCAGCAGCCAAGATCGAGTCGACTTCTCTGGAAACACCATATATTTT.

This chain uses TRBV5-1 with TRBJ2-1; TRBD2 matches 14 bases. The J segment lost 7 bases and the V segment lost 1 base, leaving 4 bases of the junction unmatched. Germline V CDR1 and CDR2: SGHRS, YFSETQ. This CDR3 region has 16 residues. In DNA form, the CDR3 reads TGCGCCAGCAGCTTGACCCGGACTAGCGGGGGGAATGAGCAGTTCTTC. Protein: CASSLTRTSGGNEQFF.

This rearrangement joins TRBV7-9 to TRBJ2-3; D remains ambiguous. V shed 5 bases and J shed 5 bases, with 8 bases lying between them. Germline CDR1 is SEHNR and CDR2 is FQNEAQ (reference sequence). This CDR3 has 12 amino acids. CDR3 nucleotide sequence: TGTGCCAGCAGCAGAGACGTAGATACGCAGTATTTT. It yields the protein CASSRDVDTQYF.

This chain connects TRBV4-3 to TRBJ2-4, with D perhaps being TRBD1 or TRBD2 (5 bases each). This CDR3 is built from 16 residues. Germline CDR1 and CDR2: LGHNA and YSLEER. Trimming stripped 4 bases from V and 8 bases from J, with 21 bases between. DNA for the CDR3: TGCGCCAGCAGCCCGAGGTGGGGGAGCGTGTTGGACATTCAGTACTTC. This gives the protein CASSPRWGSVLDIQYF.

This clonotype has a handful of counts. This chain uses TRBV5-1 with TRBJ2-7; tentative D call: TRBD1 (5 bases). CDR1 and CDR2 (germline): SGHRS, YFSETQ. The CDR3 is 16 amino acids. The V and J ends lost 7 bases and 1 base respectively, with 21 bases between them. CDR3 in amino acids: CASQPFSGSPSYEQYF. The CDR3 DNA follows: TGCGCCAGCCAGCCCTTTTCAGGGTCGCCTTCCTACGAGCAGTACTTC.

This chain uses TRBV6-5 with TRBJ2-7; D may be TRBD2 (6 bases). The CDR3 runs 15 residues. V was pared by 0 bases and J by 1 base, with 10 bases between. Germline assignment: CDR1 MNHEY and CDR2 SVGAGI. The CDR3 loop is CASSYSKAGSYEQYV. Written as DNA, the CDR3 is TGTGCCAGCAGTTACTCGAAGGCGGGGTCCTACGAGCAGTACGTC.

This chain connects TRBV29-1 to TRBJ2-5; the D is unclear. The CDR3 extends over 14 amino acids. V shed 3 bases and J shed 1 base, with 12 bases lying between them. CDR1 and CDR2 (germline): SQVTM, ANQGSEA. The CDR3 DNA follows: TGCAGCGTTGAGGCCCAGGATCCCCAAGAGACCCAGTACTTC. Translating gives CSVEAQDPQETQYF.

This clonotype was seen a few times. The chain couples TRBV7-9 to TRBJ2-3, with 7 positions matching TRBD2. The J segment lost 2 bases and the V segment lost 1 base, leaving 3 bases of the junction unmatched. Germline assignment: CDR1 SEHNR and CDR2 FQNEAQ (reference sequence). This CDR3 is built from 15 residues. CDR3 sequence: CASSLGGRVTDTQYF. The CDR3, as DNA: TGTGCCAGCAGCTTAGGAGGGAGGGTCACAGATACGCAGTATTTT.

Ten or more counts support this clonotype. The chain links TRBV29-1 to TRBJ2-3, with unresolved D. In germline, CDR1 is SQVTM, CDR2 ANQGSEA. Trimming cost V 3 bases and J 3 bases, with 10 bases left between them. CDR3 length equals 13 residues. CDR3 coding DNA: TGCAGCGTTGACAGGACCCTGACAGATACGCAGTATTTT. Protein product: CSVDRTLTDTQYF.

The CDR3 spells CASSLEGASGVMLETQYF. CDR3 nucleotide sequence: TGTGCCAGCAGCTTAGAGGGTGCTAGCGGGGTCATGTTGGAGACCCAGTACTTC. The chain employs TRBV7-2 and TRBJ2-5; 9 bases fit TRBD2. With V trimmed by 1 base and J by 5 bases, 14 bases remained unmatched. The CDR3 spans 18 residues. Germline lookup yields CDR1 SGHTA and CDR2 FQGNSA.

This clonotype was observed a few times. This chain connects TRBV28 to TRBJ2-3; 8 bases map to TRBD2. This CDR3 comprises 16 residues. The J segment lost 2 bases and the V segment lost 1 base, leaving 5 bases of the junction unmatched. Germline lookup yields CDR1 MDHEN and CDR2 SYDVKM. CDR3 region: CASSLLNGGATDTQYF. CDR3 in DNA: TGTGCCAGCAGTTTATTAAACGGGGGGGCCACAGATACGCAGTATTTT. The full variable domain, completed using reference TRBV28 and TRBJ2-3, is DVKVTQSSRYLVKRTGEKVFLECVQDMDHENMFWYRQDPGLGLRLIYFSYDVKMKEKGDIPEGYSVSREKKERFSLILESASTNQTSMYLCASSLLNGGATDTQYFGPGTRLTVL.

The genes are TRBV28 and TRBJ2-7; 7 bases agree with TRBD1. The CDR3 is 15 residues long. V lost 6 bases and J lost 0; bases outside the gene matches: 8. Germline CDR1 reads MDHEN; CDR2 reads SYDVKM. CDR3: CASRSTGEPSYEQYV. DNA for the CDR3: TGTGCCAGCAGGTCTACAGGGGAACCCTCCTACGAGCAGTACGTC.